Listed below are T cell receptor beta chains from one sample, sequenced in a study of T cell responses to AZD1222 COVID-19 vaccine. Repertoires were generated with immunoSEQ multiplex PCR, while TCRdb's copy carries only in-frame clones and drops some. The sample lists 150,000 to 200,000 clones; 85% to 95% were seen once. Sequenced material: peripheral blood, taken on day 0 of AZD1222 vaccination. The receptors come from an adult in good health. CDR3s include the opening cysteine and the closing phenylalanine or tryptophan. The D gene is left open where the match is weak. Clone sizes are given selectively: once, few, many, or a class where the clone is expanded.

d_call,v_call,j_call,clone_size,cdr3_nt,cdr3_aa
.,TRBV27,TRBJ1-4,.,TGTGCCAGCAGCGTAGCGGGGGCTCTGGGTGAAAAACTGTTTTTT,CASSVAGALGEKLFF
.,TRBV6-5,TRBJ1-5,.,TGTGCCAGCAGTACCCGGGACACAAATCAGCCCCAGCATTTT,CASSTRDTNQPQHF
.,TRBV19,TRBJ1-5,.,TGTGCCAGTAGTTTCAGACCCGATAGCAATCAGCCCCAGCATTTT,CASSFRPDSNQPQHF
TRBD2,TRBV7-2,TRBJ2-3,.,TGTGCCAGCAGCGCTCGACTAGCGGGGACCCCAGATACGCAGTATTTT,CASSARLAGTPDTQYF
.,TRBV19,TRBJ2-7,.,TGTGCCAGTAGTATCCGGCTTCCCTACGAGCAGTACTTC,CASSIRLPYEQYF
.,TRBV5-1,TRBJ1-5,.,TGCGCCAGCAGCCGCGGGGCCGGGGATCAGCCCCAGCATTTT,CASSRGAGDQPQHF
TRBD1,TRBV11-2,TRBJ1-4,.,TGTGCCAGCAGCCCTGGGTCAGGGGGTGAAAAACTGTTTTTT,CASSPGSGGEKLFF
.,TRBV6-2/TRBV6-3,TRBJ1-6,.,TGTGCCAGCAGTCCCCAGGGACCATTTGATTCACCCCTCCACTTT,CASSPQGPFDSPLHF
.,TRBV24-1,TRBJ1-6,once,TGTGCCACCAGTGATTTTTTAAGGAAAACGAGCTCCTATAATTCACCCCTCCACTTT,CATSDFLRKTSSYNSPLHF
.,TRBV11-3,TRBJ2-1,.,TGTGCCAGCAGCTTAGAGGGCGGCAGCTCCTACAATGAGCAGTTCTTC,CASSLEGGSSYNEQFF
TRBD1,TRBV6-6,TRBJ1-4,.,TGTGCCAGCACCAAGGAAAGGGGGCAAGAAAAACTGTTTTTT,CASTKERGQEKLFF
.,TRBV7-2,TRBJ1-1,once,TGTGCCAGCAGCTACCCGGACAGCATGAACACTGAAGCTTTCTTT,CASSYPDSMNTEAFF
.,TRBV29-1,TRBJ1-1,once,TGCAGCGTTGATTTGGCAGCTAACATGAACACTGAAGCTTTCTTT,CSVDLAANMNTEAFF
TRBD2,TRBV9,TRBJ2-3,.,TGTGCCAGCAGCGAGCGGGGGGGCCTTATCATAGATACGCAGTATTTT,CASSERGGLIIDTQYF
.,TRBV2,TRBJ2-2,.,TGTGCCAGCAGCCAGTTTAAACCCGCGAACACCGGGGAGCTGTTTTTT,CASSQFKPANTGELFF
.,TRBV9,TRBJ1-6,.,TGTGCCAGCAGCGTAGGGGGCGACGGGAGATCACCCCTCCACTTT,CASSVGGDGRSPLHF
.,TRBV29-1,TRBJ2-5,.,TGCAGCGTTGACAGTTTTCAAGAGACCCAGTACTTC,CSVDSFQETQYF
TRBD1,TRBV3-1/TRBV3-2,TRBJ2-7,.,TGTGCCAGCAGCCAAGAGGGACAGGGTTTCTACGAGCAGTACTTC,CASSQEGQGFYEQYF
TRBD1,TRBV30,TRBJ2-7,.,TGTGCCTGGAGCGTCCGAGGGACAGGGCAATACGAGCAGTACTTC,CAWSVRGTGQYEQYF
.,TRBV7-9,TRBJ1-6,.,TGTGCCAGCAGCTTAGCGACGAGTGGGGGGCAAGGCTATAATTCACCCCTCCACTTT,CASSLATSGGQGYNSPLHF
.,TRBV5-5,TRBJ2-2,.,TGTGCAAGCAAACAGGTATCGAACACCGGGGAGCTGTTTTTT,CASKQVSNTGELFF
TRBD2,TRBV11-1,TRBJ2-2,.,TGTGCCAGCAACCCCGCGGGGGGTGTCACCGGGGAGCTGTTTTTT,CASNPAGGVTGELFF
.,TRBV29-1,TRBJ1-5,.,TGCAGCGCCCAGGACGGCAATCAGCCCCAGCATTTT,CSAQDGNQPQHF
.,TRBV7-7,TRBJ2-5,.,TGTGCCAGCAGCTTACAAGTCGGGCAGCAAGAGACCCAGTACTTC,CASSLQVGQQETQYF
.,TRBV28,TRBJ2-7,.,TGTGCCAGCACCCAAGGGGACCCTCGGTACGAGCAGTACTTC,CASTQGDPRYEQYF
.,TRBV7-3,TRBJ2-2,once,TGTGCCAGCAGCTTATTACGCGGGGAGCTGTTTTTT,CASSLLRGELFF
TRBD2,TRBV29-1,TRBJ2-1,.,TGCAGCGCCTCCGGGACTAGCCAACGTGAGCAGTTCTTC,CSASGTSQREQFF
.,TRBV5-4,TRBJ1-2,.,TGTGCCAGCAGCTGGGAGGTCCGGAACTATGGCTACACCTTC,CASSWEVRNYGYTF
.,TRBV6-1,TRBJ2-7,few,TGTGCCAGCAGTGCAACTAGCTACGAGCAGTACTTC,CASSATSYEQYF
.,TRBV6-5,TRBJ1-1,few,TGTGCCAGCAGTTACCAACAGGACGGCCAGACTGAAGCTTTCTTT,CASSYQQDGQTEAFF
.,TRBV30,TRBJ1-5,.,TGTGCCTGGAGTGTAGGGTCGGACAATCAGCCCCAGCATTTT,CAWSVGSDNQPQHF